The clone carrying this T cell receptor (beta chain) was seen many times. Its target is not known. TCRdb processed the reads anew with MiXCR; each CDR3 protein has one entry. The sample yields hundreds of thousands of distinct CDR3 sequences, 32% seen once. These data come from a study of T cell repertoires in cytomegalovirus infection. Overall study: In the study, CMV epitopes included recently identified HLA-C-restricted and well-studied HLA-B-restricted ones. Carrying CMV and the relevant HLA type showed in public TCR beta signatures. Whole-study results and caveats: What dominated the ex vivo response were HLA-C-restricted CMV-specific TCR beta clonotypes.

The source of this sequence is a human donor in good health (CMV status not recorded). Some clones in this sample may be carry-over from other donors' samples. The sequencing used cultured CD8+ T cells from PBMCs, collected from culture after CMV antigen stimulation.

CDR3 loop: CASSLVVRDPVSTDTQYF. The DNA of the CDR3 is TGTGCCAGCAGCTTAGTAGTAAGGGACCCAGTATCCACAGATACGCAGTATTTT. V is TRBV7-8 and J is TRBJ2-3; TRBD1 or TRBD2 may be the D gene (5 bases each). Germline V gives CDR1 SGHVS, CDR2 FQNEAQ. The germline V and J ends were trimmed by 1 base and 2 bases, with 19 bases remaining between them. This CDR3 contains 18 residues.